This T cell receptor beta chain was observed in a study of neurological immune-mediated disorders. The unsorted libraries had their origin in 2 million PBMCs stored at -80 C. In this sample, this clonotype turned up many times. The CDR3 is 14 amino acids. V was shortened by 0 bases and J by 4 bases, with 9 bases between the two germline ends. Germline V gene lookup returns CDR1 SGHVS and CDR2 FQNEAQ. The method for making cDNA was 5'RACE, and it used 10-nucleotide random UMIs. Every sequencing run produced over 200 million TCR-beta sequences that came from 15-18 subjects. TCRdb passed the 5' RACE reads through MiXCR, listing each CDR3 protein once. The data show fewer than 75,000 distinct CDR3 sequences, roughly 4.8% seen once.

The sample was PBMCs. The rearrangement uses TRBV7-8 and TRBJ1-1; D is perhaps TRBD1 (6 bases). The origin of this receptor is a young man with multiple sclerosis. The CDR3 DNA reads as TGTGCCAGCAGCTTAGCGTTAGGGGGCACTGAAGCTTTCTTT. Translation gives CASSLALGGTEAFF.